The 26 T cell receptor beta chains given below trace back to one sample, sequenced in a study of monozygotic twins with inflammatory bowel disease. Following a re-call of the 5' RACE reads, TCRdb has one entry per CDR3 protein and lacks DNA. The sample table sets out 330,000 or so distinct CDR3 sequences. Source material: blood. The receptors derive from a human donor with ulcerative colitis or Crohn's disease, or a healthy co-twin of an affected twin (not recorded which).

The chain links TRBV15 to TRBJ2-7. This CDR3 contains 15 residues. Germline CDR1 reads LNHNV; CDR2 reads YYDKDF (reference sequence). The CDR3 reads CATSQRHTDAYEQYF.

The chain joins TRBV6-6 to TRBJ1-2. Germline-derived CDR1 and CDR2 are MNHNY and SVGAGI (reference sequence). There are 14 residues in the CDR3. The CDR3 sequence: CASNGRSTDLGYTF.

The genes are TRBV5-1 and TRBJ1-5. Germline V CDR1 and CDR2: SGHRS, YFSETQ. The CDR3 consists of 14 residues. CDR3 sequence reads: CASSLVPGGQPQHF.

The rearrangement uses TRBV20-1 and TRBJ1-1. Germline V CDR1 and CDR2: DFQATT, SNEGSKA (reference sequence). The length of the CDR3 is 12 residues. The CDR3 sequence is CSAGAGHTEAFF.

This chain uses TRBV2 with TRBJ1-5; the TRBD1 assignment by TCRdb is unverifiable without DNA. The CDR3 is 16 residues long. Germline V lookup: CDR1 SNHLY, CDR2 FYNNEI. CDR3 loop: CASSESGKTSNQPQHF.

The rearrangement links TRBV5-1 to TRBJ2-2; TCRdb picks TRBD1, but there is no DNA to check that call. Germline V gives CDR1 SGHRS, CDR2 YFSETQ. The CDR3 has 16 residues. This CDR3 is CASSFAGGTNTGELFF. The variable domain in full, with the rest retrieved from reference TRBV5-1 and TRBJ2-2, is KAGVTQTPRYLIKTRGQQVTLSCSPISGHRSVSWYQQTPGQGLQFLFEYFSETQRNKGNFPGRFSGRQFSNSRSEMNVSTLELGDSALYLCASSFAGGTNTGELFFGEGSRLTVL.

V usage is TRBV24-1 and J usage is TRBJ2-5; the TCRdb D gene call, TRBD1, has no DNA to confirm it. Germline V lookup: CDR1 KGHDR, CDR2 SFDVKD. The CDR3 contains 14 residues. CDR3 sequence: CATSDSTGQETQYF.

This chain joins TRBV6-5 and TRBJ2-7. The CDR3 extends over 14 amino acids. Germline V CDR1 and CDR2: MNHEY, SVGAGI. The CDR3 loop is CASSYNGRFYEQYF.

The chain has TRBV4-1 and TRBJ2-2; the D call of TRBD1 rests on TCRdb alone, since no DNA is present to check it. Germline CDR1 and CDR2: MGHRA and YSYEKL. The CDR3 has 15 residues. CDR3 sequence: CASSPFSLGVGELFF.

CDR3 amino acids: CASSLVGTGVTNTEAFF. The V call is TRBV28, the J call TRBJ1-1; with no DNA, the TCRdb D assignment of TRBD1 cannot be verified. The germline V gene has CDR1 MDHEN and CDR2 SYDVKM. The CDR3 covers 17 residues.

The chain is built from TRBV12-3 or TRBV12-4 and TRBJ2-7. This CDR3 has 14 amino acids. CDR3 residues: CASSLVGLTYEQYF.

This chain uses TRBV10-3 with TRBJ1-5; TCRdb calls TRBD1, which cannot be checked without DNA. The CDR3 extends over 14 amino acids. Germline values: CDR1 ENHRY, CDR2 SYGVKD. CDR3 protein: CAISRGGNNQPQHF.

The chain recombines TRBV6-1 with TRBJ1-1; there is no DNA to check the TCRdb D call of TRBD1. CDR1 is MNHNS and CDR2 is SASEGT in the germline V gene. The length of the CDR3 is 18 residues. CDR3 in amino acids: CASSEESRDRGWDTEAFF.

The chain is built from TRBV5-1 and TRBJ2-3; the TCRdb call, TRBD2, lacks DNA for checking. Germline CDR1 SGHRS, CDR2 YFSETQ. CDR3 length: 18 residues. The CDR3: CASSLGSGDREARDTQYF.

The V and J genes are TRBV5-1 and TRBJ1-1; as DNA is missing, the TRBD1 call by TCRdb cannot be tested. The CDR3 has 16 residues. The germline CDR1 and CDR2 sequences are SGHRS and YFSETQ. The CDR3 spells CASSPGQGFLNTEAFF.

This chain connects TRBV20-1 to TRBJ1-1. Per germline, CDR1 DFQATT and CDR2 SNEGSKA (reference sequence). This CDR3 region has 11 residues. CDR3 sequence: CSPFGDTEAFF.

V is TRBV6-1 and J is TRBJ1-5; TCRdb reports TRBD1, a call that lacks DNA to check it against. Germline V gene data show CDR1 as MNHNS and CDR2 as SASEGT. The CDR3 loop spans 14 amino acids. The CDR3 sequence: CASREDRVNQPQHF.

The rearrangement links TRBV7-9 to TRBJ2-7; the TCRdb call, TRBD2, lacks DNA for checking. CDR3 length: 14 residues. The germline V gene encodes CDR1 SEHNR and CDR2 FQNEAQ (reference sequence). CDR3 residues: CASRASGSSYEQYF.

The CDR3 here is CASSYQASSYNSPLHF. The chain is built from TRBV6-2 or TRBV6-3 and TRBJ1-6. CDR3 length: 16 amino acids. Germline V lookup: CDR1 MNHEY, CDR2 SVGEGT.

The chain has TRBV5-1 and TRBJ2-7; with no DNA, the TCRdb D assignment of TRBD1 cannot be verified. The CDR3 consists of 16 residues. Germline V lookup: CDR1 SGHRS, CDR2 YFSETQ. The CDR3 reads CASSLKWDRGDYEQYF.

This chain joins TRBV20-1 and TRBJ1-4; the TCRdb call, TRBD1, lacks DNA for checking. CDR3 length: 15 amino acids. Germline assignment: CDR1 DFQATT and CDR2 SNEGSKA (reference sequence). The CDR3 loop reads CSARVGTVSREKLFF.

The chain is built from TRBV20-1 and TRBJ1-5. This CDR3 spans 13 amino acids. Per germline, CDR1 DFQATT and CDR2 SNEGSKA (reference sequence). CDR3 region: CSANRRTGGPQHF.

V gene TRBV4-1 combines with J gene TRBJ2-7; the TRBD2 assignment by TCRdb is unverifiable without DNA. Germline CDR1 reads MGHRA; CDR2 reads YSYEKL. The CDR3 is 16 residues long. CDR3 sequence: CASTSATSGSAREQYF.

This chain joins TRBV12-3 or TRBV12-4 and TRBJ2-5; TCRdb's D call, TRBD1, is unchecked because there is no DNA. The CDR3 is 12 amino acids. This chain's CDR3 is CASSLREETQYF.

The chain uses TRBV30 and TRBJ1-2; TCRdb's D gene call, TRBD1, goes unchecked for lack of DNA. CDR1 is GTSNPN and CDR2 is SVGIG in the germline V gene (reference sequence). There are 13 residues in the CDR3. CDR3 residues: CAWSENRATGYTF.

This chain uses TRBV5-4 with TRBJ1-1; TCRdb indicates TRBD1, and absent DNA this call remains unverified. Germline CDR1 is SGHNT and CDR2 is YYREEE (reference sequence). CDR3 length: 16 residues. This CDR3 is CASSWGPAGGDTEAFF. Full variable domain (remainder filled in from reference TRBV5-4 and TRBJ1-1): ETGVTQSPTHLIKTRGQQVTLRCSSQSGHNTVSWYQQALGQGPQFIFQYYREEENGRGNFPPRFSGLQFPNYSSELNVNALELDDSALYLCASSWGPAGGDTEAFFGQGTRLTVV.